This is a list of T cell receptor beta chains from one sample in a study of cytomegalovirus exposure and HLA in healthy donors. Produced via immunoSEQ multiplex PCR; TCRdb's table is partial and in-frame only. The table records about 120,000 clones, 60% to 85% of them present only once. Sequencing was carried out using PBMCs. These receptor sequences come from a woman between 40 and 50 years old in good health and CMV-seropositive. Each CDR3 is given with its conserved first and last residue. The D gene is left open where the match is weak. Only some rows state a clone size, as once, few, many or a class for expanded clones.

>NA|NA|15|TRBJ1-5|TRBV7-2
TGTGCCAGCAGCTTAGTTTTGAGGGGAGGACAGCCCCAGCATTTT
CASSLVLRGGQPQHF
>NA|NA|13|TRBJ2-5|TRBV4-1
TGCGCCAGCGCCCTGGGACTCCAAGAGACCCAGTACTTC
CASALGLQETQYF
>NA|TRBD1|13|TRBJ2-4|TRBV28
TGTGCCAGCGGTGGGGACAGGGTAAACATTCAGTACTTC
CASGGDRVNIQYF
>NA|NA|13|TRBJ1-1|TRBV7-8
TGTGCCAGCAGCCCCCGGCCGGGCACTGAAGCTTTCTTT
CASSPRPGTEAFF
>NA|NA|14|TRBJ1-1|TRBV19
TGTGCCAGCCTTGACAGCACCATGAACACTGAAGCTTTCTTT
CASLDSTMNTEAFF
>once|NA|18|TRBJ2-3|TRBV7-8
TGTGCCAGCACCCCCCTCTGGGGCAACGGGGGGCGCACAGATACGCAGTATTTT
CASTPLWGNGGRTDTQYF
>NA|TRBD2|15|TRBJ2-7|TRBV4-2
TGTGCCAGCAGCCAGGGCCTCAGCGGGGGGTTCGAGCAGTACTTC
CASSQGLSGGFEQYF
>NA|NA|15|TRBJ1-1|TRBV9
TGTGCCAGCAGCGAGGTGGCGGGGAAGGCGGCTGAAGCTTTCTTT
CASSEVAGKAAEAFF
>NA|NA|12|TRBJ1-1|TRBV29-1
TGCAGCACGAGAGGAGTTAACACTGAAGCTTTCTTT
CSTRGVNTEAFF
>NA|TRBD1|15|TRBJ1-1|TRBV6-1
TGTGCCAGCAGGGATAGACAGGGGCTGAACACTGAAGCTTTCTTT
CASRDRQGLNTEAFF
>few|TRBD2|15|TRBJ2-5|TRBV6-5
TGTGCCAGCAGACAGCTAGCGGGAAGTTTTGAGACCCAGTACTTC
CASRQLAGSFETQYF
>NA|NA|16|TRBJ1-3|TRBV9
TGTGCCAGCAGCGCCAGGGATAGGGAAACTGGAAACACCATATATTTT
CASSARDRETGNTIYF
>few|NA|13|TRBJ1-1|TRBV19
TGTGCCAGTAGTAGGGGACCGGGGGTTGAAGCTTTCTTT
CASSRGPGVEAFF
>NA|TRBD1|15|TRBJ1-1|TRBV5-1
TGCGCCAGCAGCAGCCGACAGGGGGGGAACACTGAAGCTTTCTTT
CASSSRQGGNTEAFF
>once|TRBD1|15|TRBJ2-2|TRBV30
TGTGCCGGCCATAAAGGGACAGGGAACACCGGGGAGCTGTTTTTT
CAGHKGTGNTGELFF